A selection of T cell receptor beta chains follows, all from one sample in a study of beta chain features in type 1 diabetes. Libraries were prepared by immunoSEQ multiplex PCR; TCRdb keeps only in-frame clonotypes and omits some of them. The sample holds under 800,000 clones, roughly 15% seen once. The source material was naive CD4+ T cells from blood. Receptors were obtained from a man between 18 and 35 years old in good health. CDR3s include the opening cysteine and the closing phenylalanine or tryptophan. Fields, in order: clone size, V gene, D gene, J gene, CDR3 DNA, CDR3 protein. A D gene is named only where the DNA matches it firmly. Clone size appears in some rows only: once, few, many, or a class for an expanded clone.

clone size: -
V gene: TRBV27
D gene: -
J gene: TRBJ1-3
CDR3 DNA: TGTGCCAGCAGTTTGCTCCCGCTAACACCTGGAAACACCATATATTTT
CDR3 protein: CASSLLPLTPGNTIYF

clone size: few
V gene: TRBV11-3
D gene: TRBD2
J gene: TRBJ2-2
CDR3 DNA: TGTGCCAGCAGCTTTCGGGGGGTAACCGGGGAGCTGTTTTTT
CDR3 protein: CASSFRGVTGELFF

clone size: few
V gene: TRBV5-6
D gene: -
J gene: TRBJ1-4
CDR3 DNA: TGTGCCAGCAGCCTGGCCAGAAATGAAAAACTGTTTTTT
CDR3 protein: CASSLARNEKLFF

clone size: -
V gene: TRBV6-1
D gene: TRBD1
J gene: TRBJ1-2
CDR3 DNA: TGTGCCAGCAGTGGACAGGGCTATGGCTACACCTTC
CDR3 protein: CASSGQGYGYTF

clone size: -
V gene: TRBV9
D gene: -
J gene: TRBJ2-7
CDR3 DNA: TGTGCCAGCAGCGTAACCGGGCAAACCTACGAGCAGTACTTC
CDR3 protein: CASSVTGQTYEQYF

clone size: few
V gene: TRBV7-2
D gene: TRBD1
J gene: TRBJ1-4
CDR3 DNA: TGTGCCAGCAGCACCAGGACAGGACCCAATGAAAAACTGTTTTTT
CDR3 protein: CASSTRTGPNEKLFF

clone size: -
V gene: TRBV6-1
D gene: TRBD1
J gene: TRBJ2-7
CDR3 DNA: TGTGCCAGCAGTGATCGACAGGGGCCCCCATACGAGCAGTACTTC
CDR3 protein: CASSDRQGPPYEQYF

clone size: few
V gene: TRBV7-2
D gene: -
J gene: TRBJ2-3
CDR3 DNA: TGTGCCAGCAGCCCCCAGCCCTCCACAGATACGCAGTATTTT
CDR3 protein: CASSPQPSTDTQYF

clone size: -
V gene: TRBV6-6
D gene: TRBD2
J gene: TRBJ2-1
CDR3 DNA: TGTGCCAGCAGTTACAGTAGCGGGAGTAACCCCAATGAGCAGTTCTTC
CDR3 protein: CASSYSSGSNPNEQFF

clone size: few
V gene: TRBV6-6
D gene: -
J gene: TRBJ1-5
CDR3 DNA: TGTGCCAGCAGTTTGCCCGCTCTGTCCCAGCATTTT
CDR3 protein: CASSLPALSQHF

clone size: -
V gene: TRBV9
D gene: TRBD2
J gene: TRBJ2-4
CDR3 DNA: TGTGCCAGCAGCGTAGATTCCGGGACTAGAACCCTAGCCAAAAACATTCAGTACTTC
CDR3 protein: CASSVDSGTRTLAKNIQYF

clone size: -
V gene: TRBV9
D gene: TRBD2
J gene: TRBJ2-7
CDR3 DNA: TGTGCCAGCAGCCCCCGACGAGCGGGATTCGGTTACGAGCAGTACTTC
CDR3 protein: CASSPRRAGFGYEQYF

clone size: -
V gene: TRBV7-9
D gene: -
J gene: TRBJ1-6
CDR3 DNA: TGTGCCAGCAGCCAAGACCGAAGGGAGCCCCTCCACTTT
CDR3 protein: CASSQDRREPLHF

clone size: few
V gene: TRBV18
D gene: TRBD1
J gene: TRBJ2-5
CDR3 DNA: TGTGCCAGCTCACCAAACAGGGGTCCAGGAGAGACCCAGTACTTC
CDR3 protein: CASSPNRGPGETQYF

clone size: few
V gene: TRBV19
D gene: -
J gene: TRBJ2-3
CDR3 DNA: TGTGCCAGTAGTTCGGGCCCTACGCAGTATTTT
CDR3 protein: CASSSGPTQYF

clone size: few
V gene: TRBV18
D gene: -
J gene: TRBJ1-2
CDR3 DNA: TGTGCCAGCTCACCTACGGGGGCGGTCGACTATGGCTACACCTTC
CDR3 protein: CASSPTGAVDYGYTF

clone size: -
V gene: TRBV2
D gene: -
J gene: TRBJ2-3
CDR3 DNA: TGTGCCAGCAAAGTTCACGGAAGCACAGATACGCAGTATTTT
CDR3 protein: CASKVHGSTDTQYF

clone size: few
V gene: TRBV28
D gene: -
J gene: TRBJ2-7
CDR3 DNA: TGTGCCAGCACCTCCGGGGACACTAACTCCTACGAGCAGTACTTC
CDR3 protein: CASTSGDTNSYEQYF

clone size: few
V gene: TRBV7-9
D gene: TRBD1
J gene: TRBJ2-2
CDR3 DNA: TGTGCCAGCAGAAAACTACAGGGGGCCGGGGAGCTGTTTTTT
CDR3 protein: CASRKLQGAGELFF

clone size: -
V gene: TRBV5-8
D gene: -
J gene: TRBJ1-4
CDR3 DNA: TGTGCCAGCAGCGCGGTCGTCCCCAATGAAAAACTGTTTTTT
CDR3 protein: CASSAVVPNEKLFF

clone size: few
V gene: TRBV29-1
D gene: -
J gene: TRBJ2-4
CDR3 DNA: TGCAGCGTTGAAACTGACAGTCACATTCAGTACTTC
CDR3 protein: CSVETDSHIQYF

clone size: -
V gene: TRBV5-6
D gene: TRBD1
J gene: TRBJ1-2
CDR3 DNA: TGTGCCAGCAGCTGGGAAAGTGGGACAGGGGACACCTTC
CDR3 protein: CASSWESGTGDTF

clone size: once
V gene: TRBV7-2
D gene: -
J gene: TRBJ2-3
CDR3 DNA: TGTGCCAGCAGCTCCCGGACGGGCCTCAATACGCAGTATTTT
CDR3 protein: CASSSRTGLNTQYF

clone size: few
V gene: TRBV11-2
D gene: -
J gene: TRBJ1-2
CDR3 DNA: TGTGCCAGCAGCTCGACAGTATACGGCTACACCTTC
CDR3 protein: CASSSTVYGYTF

clone size: few
V gene: TRBV5-1
D gene: TRBD1
J gene: TRBJ2-3
CDR3 DNA: TGCGCCAGCAGCTTGGCCTGGACAGGGGCTACAGATACGCAGTATTTT
CDR3 protein: CASSLAWTGATDTQYF

clone size: few
V gene: TRBV11-3
D gene: -
J gene: TRBJ2-1
CDR3 DNA: TGTGCCAGCAGCTTAGGGGCGAGCAGGGAGAGTGAGCAGTTCTTC
CDR3 protein: CASSLGASRESEQFF

clone size: -
V gene: TRBV6-5
D gene: -
J gene: TRBJ1-3
CDR3 DNA: TGTGCCAGCAGGAACTCTGGAAACACCATATATTTT
CDR3 protein: CASRNSGNTIYF

clone size: -
V gene: TRBV5-1
D gene: -
J gene: TRBJ1-1
CDR3 DNA: TGCGCCAGCAGCCGAACCGGGGGGGCGCCTGAAGCTTTCTTT
CDR3 protein: CASSRTGGAPEAFF

clone size: once
V gene: TRBV30
D gene: -
J gene: TRBJ1-6
CDR3 DNA: TGTGCCTGGAGTCGGGGCGACTCCTATAATTCACCCCTCCACTTT
CDR3 protein: CAWSRGDSYNSPLHF

clone size: few
V gene: TRBV4-2
D gene: -
J gene: TRBJ2-1
CDR3 DNA: TGTGCCAGCAGCCAAGAAGCCCCACACAATGAGCAGTTCTTC
CDR3 protein: CASSQEAPHNEQFF

clone size: -
V gene: TRBV5-1
D gene: -
J gene: TRBJ2-3
CDR3 DNA: TGCGCCAGCAGCTTGACCACAAGCACAGATACGCAGTATTTT
CDR3 protein: CASSLTTSTDTQYF

clone size: -
V gene: TRBV4-1
D gene: -
J gene: TRBJ2-1
CDR3 DNA: TGCGCCAGCAGCCAGGCCTTGGGGGCGCATGAGCAGTTCTTC
CDR3 protein: CASSQALGAHEQFF

clone size: few
V gene: TRBV5-4
D gene: TRBD2
J gene: TRBJ2-1
CDR3 DNA: TGTGCCAGCAGCACCCTCCCTAGCGGTCGGCGTTACAATGAGCAGTTCTTC
CDR3 protein: CASSTLPSGRRYNEQFF

clone size: -
V gene: TRBV27
D gene: -
J gene: TRBJ1-2
CDR3 DNA: TGTGCCAGCAGTCCTCCCGGGGGTTATGGCTACACCTTC
CDR3 protein: CASSPPGGYGYTF

clone size: -
V gene: TRBV28
D gene: -
J gene: TRBJ2-7
CDR3 DNA: TGTGCCCGACCCCCTAGCAGGGCCTACGAGCAGTACTTC
CDR3 protein: CARPPSRAYEQYF

clone size: -
V gene: TRBV27
D gene: -
J gene: TRBJ2-4
CDR3 DNA: TGTGCCAGCACTACCGTCTTTAGGGGAGCGGCCAAAAACATTCAGTACTTC
CDR3 protein: CASTTVFRGAAKNIQYF